This entry describes one TCR beta chain. This specimen comes from a study of blood T cell repertoires in COVID-19. Across the study: COVID-19 samples, acute and convalescent, were from the United States, Italy and Spain.

Patients at the Seattle site were enrolled during active infection and followed longitudinally. CDR1 and CDR2 from the germline V gene are SNHLY and FYNNEI. CDR3 size: 15 residues. V gave up 3 bases and J gave up 0 bases, with 8 bases separating them. Produced via immunoSEQ multiplex PCR; TCRdb's table is partial and in-frame only. The data show fewer than 650,000 clones, 85% to 90% seen once. J is TRBJ1-4 and V is TRBV2; D is unclear. Sequenced sample: peripheral blood. The sequence was obtained from a woman in her 50s with COVID-19, enrolled during active disease. Here the CDR3 reads CASSELRSTNEKLFF. CDR3 sequence (DNA): TGTGCCAGCAGTGAGTTGCGTTCAACTAATGAAAAACTGTTTTTT.